The entry below describes one TCR beta chain. Its specificity is unknown. TCRdb's table, derived via immunoSEQ multiplex PCR, lists solely in-frame clones and lacks some. The top ten clones hold about 50% of a sample with 5,500 to 6,500 clones, around 83% of them seen once. Germline V lookup: CDR1 MNHEY, CDR2 SMNVEV (reference sequence). This CDR3 has 15 residues. Trimming removed 6 bases at V and 5 bases at J, with 14 bases between. The data were obtained in a study of T cells in tumors after PD-1 blockade. Study details: Prior checkpoint blockade, systemic immunosuppressant use, or anti-cancer therapy within 4 weeks excluded patients. Daily vismodegib 150 mg continued in a subset of anti-PD-1-treated patients. Mean per blood sample: about 110,000 templates (roughly 22,000-270,000), around 35,000 unique clonotypes.

Broader study findings: Approximately 43% of tumor TCR clonotypes were also found in blood.

This specimen was PBMCs, taken after anti-PD-1 therapy. This chain joins TRBV27 and TRBJ1-6, with D unresolved. This sequence originates from a human donor with advanced basal cell or squamous cell carcinoma (not recorded which). The chain's CDR3 is CASRITRYHNSPLHF. The CDR3 DNA reads as TGTGCCAGCAGGATAACCCGGTACCATAATTCACCCCTCCACTTT.